Listed below are T cell receptor beta chains from one sample, sequenced in a study of cytomegalovirus exposure and HLA in healthy donors. Produced via immunoSEQ multiplex PCR; TCRdb's table is partial and in-frame only. The sample has about 110,000 clones, 85% to 90% seen once. Sequenced material: PBMCs. These receptors were collected from a woman aged 18 to 35 in good health and CMV-seronegative. Both conserved end residues are part of each CDR3. A D gene is named only where the DNA matches it firmly. Not every row has a clone size; where given, it reads once, few, many or a size class.

>TRBV5-1|TRBD2|TRBJ2-3|-
CASRGEGTFTDTQYF
TGCGCCAGCAGGGGGGAGGGGACTTTCACAGATACGCAGTATTTT
>TRBV28|TRBD2|TRBJ2-5|-
CASFSGGQETQYF
TGTGCCAGCTTTTCGGGGGGCCAAGAGACCCAGTACTTC
>TRBV2|-|TRBJ2-7|-
CASQRTASYEQYF
TGTGCCAGCCAACGGACAGCCTCCTACGAGCAGTACTTC
>TRBV10-3|TRBD2|TRBJ2-3|-
CAISESGAGFGFTDTQYF
TGTGCCATCAGTGAATCCGGAGCGGGGTTCGGGTTCACAGATACGCAGTATTTT
>TRBV5-8|-|TRBJ1-2|-
CASSLYIRRSVNYGYTF
TGTGCCAGCAGCTTGTATATACGACGGAGCGTTAACTATGGCTACACCTTC
>TRBV6-5|-|TRBJ2-2|-
CASSYGQINTGELFF
TGTGCCAGCAGTTACGGACAAATTAACACCGGGGAGCTGTTTTTT
>TRBV18|-|TRBJ1-5|-
CASSPRHPGSNQPQHF
TGTGCCAGCTCACCACGACACCCTGGGAGCAATCAGCCCCAGCATTTT
>TRBV5-1|-|TRBJ1-2|few
CASSLGESYGYTF
TGCGCCAGCAGCTTGGGCGAGTCTTATGGCTACACCTTC
>TRBV28|-|TRBJ1-2|-
CASSPQGVEGYTF
TGTGCCAGCAGCCCACAGGGAGTAGAGGGCTACACCTTC
>TRBV6-5|TRBD2|TRBJ2-2|-
CASRRTSGYTGELFF
TGTGCCAGCAGGAGGACTAGCGGGTATACCGGGGAGCTGTTTTTT
>TRBV6-1|TRBD1|TRBJ1-2|few
CASSAGQGAIYGYTF
TGTGCCAGCAGTGCGGGACAGGGGGCGATATATGGCTACACCTTC
>TRBV7-2|-|TRBJ2-2|once
CASSLDRGRVGAPGELFF
TGTGCCAGCAGCTTGGATAGGGGGAGGGTAGGAGCACCCGGGGAGCTGTTTTTT
>TRBV9|TRBD1|TRBJ1-5|-
CASSVDGTGNQPQHF
TGTGCCAGCAGCGTAGATGGGACAGGGAATCAGCCCCAGCATTTT
>TRBV30|-|TRBJ1-1|-
CAWSGAESWMNTEAFF
TGTGCCTGGAGTGGGGCAGAGAGTTGGATGAACACTGAAGCTTTCTTT
>TRBV28|-|TRBJ1-1|once
CAPQAPRRDTEAFF
TGTGCCCCCCAGGCACCTAGGAGGGACACTGAAGCTTTCTTT
>TRBV2|-|TRBJ2-7|once
CASSVGGWTVRVEQYF
TGTGCCAGCAGTGTGGGTGGGTGGACAGTGCGAGTCGAGCAGTACTTC
>TRBV6-5|-|TRBJ1-1|-
CASIDRSNTEAFF
TGTGCCAGCATAGACAGGTCCAACACTGAAGCTTTCTTT
>TRBV7-9|-|TRBJ1-4|-
CASSPRTADEKLFF
TGTGCCAGCAGCCCACGGACAGCCGATGAAAAACTGTTTTTT
>TRBV27|TRBD2|TRBJ2-1|once
CASSPRLAGGRSSYNEQFF
TGTGCCAGCAGTCCGCGCCTAGCGGGAGGGAGGAGCTCCTACAATGAGCAGTTCTTC
>TRBV11-2|-|TRBJ1-2|-
CASGLGYGYTF
TGTGCCAGCGGGCTTGGTTATGGCTACACCTTC
>TRBV27|-|TRBJ2-1|-
CASSIIISSNEQFF
TGTGCCAGCAGTATAATCATCTCTAGCAATGAGCAGTTCTTC
>TRBV9|-|TRBJ2-2|-
CASSSTGVETGELFF
TGTGCCAGCAGCTCCACGGGGGTGGAAACCGGGGAGCTGTTTTTT
>TRBV29-1|-|TRBJ2-3|-
CSVDVGAMGTDTQYF
TGCAGCGTTGACGTGGGGGCCATGGGCACAGATACGCAGTATTTT
>TRBV9|TRBD2|TRBJ2-5|-
CASSPSGRGQETQYF
TGTGCCAGCAGTCCTAGCGGGAGGGGACAAGAGACCCAGTACTTC
>TRBV5-1|-|TRBJ1-2|-
CASSLGRDYGYTF
TGCGCCAGCAGCTTGGGGAGGGACTATGGCTACACCTTC
>TRBV25-1|-|TRBJ2-7|-
CASSDPYRAPYEQYF
TGTGCCAGCAGTGACCCCTACAGGGCGCCCTACGAGCAGTACTTC
>TRBV29-1|-|TRBJ1-2|-
CSVGDSGAYGYTF
TGCAGCGTGGGGGACTCTGGAGCTTATGGCTACACCTTC
>TRBV4-2|TRBD1|TRBJ2-2|-
CASSQDHWDREDTGELFF
TGTGCCAGCAGCCAAGATCATTGGGACAGGGAGGACACCGGGGAGCTGTTTTTT
>TRBV27|-|TRBJ2-7|-
CASSLFGGYEQYF
TGTGCCAGCAGTCTTTTCGGGGGATACGAGCAGTACTTC
>TRBV28|TRBD1|TRBJ2-2|-
CASSFPGQGLGGELFF
TGTGCCAGCAGCTTCCCGGGACAGGGGCTGGGCGGGGAGCTGTTTTTT
>TRBV2|TRBD1|TRBJ1-5|-
CASSERTGGQPQHF
TGTGCCAGCAGTGAAAGGACAGGGGGTCAGCCCCAGCATTTT
>TRBV9|TRBD1|TRBJ1-2|-
CASSVGTVAGYTF
TGTGCCAGCAGCGTGGGGACAGTGGCGGGCTACACCTTC
>TRBV6-4|-|TRBJ2-1|-
CASSDRAGGANEQFF
TGTGCCAGCAGTGACAGGGCTGGGGGGGCCAATGAGCAGTTCTTC
>TRBV19|TRBD1|TRBJ1-2|-
CASSNTGGIGYGYTF
TGTGCCAGTAGTAACACAGGGGGCATCGGCTATGGCTACACCTTC
>TRBV4-2|TRBD1|TRBJ2-7|medium-sized
CASSLDGTGGSYEQYF
TGTGCCAGCAGCCTCGACGGGACAGGGGGCTCCTACGAGCAGTACTTC
>TRBV21-1|-|TRBJ1-5|-
CASSKDTGSNQPQHF
TGTGCCAGCAGCAAAGACACAGGAAGCAATCAGCCCCAGCATTTT
>TRBV11-1|TRBD2|TRBJ2-1|-
CASSYLAVSYNEQFF
TGTGCCAGCAGCTATCTAGCGGTCTCCTACAATGAGCAGTTCTTC
>TRBV5-4|-|TRBJ2-1|-
CASSLHPPQPGNEQFF
TGTGCCAGCAGCTTGCACCCTCCCCAGCCGGGAAATGAGCAGTTCTTC
>TRBV27|TRBD2|TRBJ2-1|-
CASSRGTSGRGEQFF
TGTGCCAGCAGCCGCGGGACTAGCGGGAGGGGTGAGCAGTTCTTC
>TRBV2|-|TRBJ1-6|-
CASNRLWVFGSPLHF
TGTGCCAGCAATCGACTGTGGGTCTTCGGTTCACCCCTCCACTTT
>TRBV9|TRBD1|TRBJ1-2|-
CASSVTGGVGGYTF
TGTGCCAGCAGCGTGACAGGGGGCGTCGGCGGCTACACCTTC
>TRBV6-6|-|TRBJ1-3|once
CASSSGGNTIYF
TGTGCCAGCAGTTCGGGAGGAAACACCATATATTTT
>TRBV14|TRBD2|TRBJ2-1|-
CASSQPGGHNEQFF
TGTGCCAGCAGCCAACCGGGGGGGCACAATGAGCAGTTCTTC
>TRBV27|-|TRBJ2-7|few
CASSLSRLPFYEQYF
TGTGCCAGCAGTTTATCGAGGCTCCCCTTCTACGAGCAGTACTTC
>TRBV30|-|TRBJ1-2|-
CAWSPTVAGYTF
TGTGCCTGGAGTCCGACTGTGGCTGGCTACACCTTC
>TRBV7-9|TRBD1|TRBJ2-5|few
CASSQTGVETQYF
TGTGCCAGCAGCCAGACAGGGGTAGAGACCCAGTACTTC
>TRBV19|-|TRBJ1-1|-
CASSISPDRNTEAFF
TGTGCCAGTAGTATTTCCCCGGACAGGAACACTGAAGCTTTCTTT
>TRBV5-6|TRBD2|TRBJ2-3|-
CASSKTAGTSGRDTQYF
TGTGCCAGCAGCAAGACCGCCGGGACTAGCGGGAGAGATACGCAGTATTTT
>TRBV5-1|TRBD2|TRBJ2-3|-
CASSLPGLAGLDTQYF
TGCGCCAGCAGCCTTCCGGGACTAGCGGGGTTAGATACGCAGTATTTT
>TRBV19|TRBD1|TRBJ1-2|once
CASTPDRVRGYTF
TGTGCCAGTACCCCCGACAGGGTCCGCGGCTACACCTTC
>TRBV4-2|-|TRBJ2-1|-
CASSQVFKADNEQFF
TGTGCCAGCAGCCAAGTATTTAAAGCGGACAATGAGCAGTTCTTC
>TRBV27|-|TRBJ2-7|-
CASSLSRGSYEQYF
TGTGCCAGCAGTTTATCCCGGGGCTCCTACGAGCAGTACTTC
>TRBV28|TRBD1|TRBJ2-7|-
CASRLGDRFYEQYF
TGTGCCAGCAGGTTGGGGGACAGGTTCTACGAGCAGTACTTC
>TRBV15|-|TRBJ2-7|once
CATSRFPTVAYEQYF
TGTGCCACCAGCAGATTTCCGACAGTAGCCTACGAGCAGTACTTC
>TRBV7-2|-|TRBJ2-7|-
CASSLGGTYEQYF
TGTGCCAGCAGCTTAGGAGGGACCTACGAGCAGTACTTC